This TCR beta chain was observed in a study of shared clonotypes between healthy human individuals. As for this clone: Antigen unknown.

Study-wide findings and caveats: Rarefaction curves obtained for sorted subsets showed sequencing incomplete despite large depth. Among non-shared clonotypes, generation probabilities were lower than among those shared by all four donors.

Using immunoSEQ multiplex PCR, the repertoire was profiled, and TCRdb retains in-frame clones only, with some absent. The top ten clones hold approximately 10% of a sample with fewer than 400,000 clones, around 72% of them seen once. V dropped 4 bases and J dropped 5 bases, with 16 bases sitting between them. The CDR3 length is 15 residues. In germline, CDR1 is SSHAT, CDR2 FNYEAQ (reference sequence). The chain recombines TRBV7-7 with TRBJ2-3; D perhaps matches TRBD2 (7 bases). The sequence came from a man aged 30 to 45 in good health. Input material: memory CD4+ T cells sorted from blood. Subset indicated: CD45RA-negative fraction. The CDR3 nucleotides read TGTGCCAGCAGCTCGACCAAGGGAGGGGGAGATACGCAGTATTTT. Its protein is CASSSTKGGGDTQYF. Drawing the rest from reference TRBV7-7 and TRBJ2-3, the complete variable domain is GAGVSQSPRYKVTKRGQDVTLRCDPISSHATLYWYQQALGQGPEFLTYFNYEAQPDKSGLPSDRFSAERPEGSISTLTIQRTEQRDSAMYRCASSSTKGGGDTQYFGPGTRLTVL.